The rows below give T cell receptor beta chains drawn from one sample of a study of shared clonotypes between healthy human individuals. Using immunoSEQ multiplex PCR, the repertoire was profiled, and TCRdb retains in-frame clones only, with some absent. The table has about 330,000 clones, more than 75% seen once. Sample: memory CD8+ T cells sorted from blood. These receptors all come from a man between 18 and 29 years old in good health. CDR3s include the opening cysteine and the closing phenylalanine or tryptophan. The D gene is left open where the match is weak. Expanded clones get a size class; other rows say once, few or many, or leave the size out.

CDR3nt	CDR3aa	j_gene	abundance	d_gene	v_gene
TGCGCCAGCAGCTTAGTGAACACCGGGGAGCTGTTTTTT	CASSLVNTGELFF	TRBJ2-2	NA	NA	TRBV5-1
TGTGCCAGCAGCTTGGATGGACAGGGGGCCTACTACGAGCAGTACTTC	CASSLDGQGAYYEQYF	TRBJ2-7	few	TRBD1	TRBV5-4
TGTGCCAGCAGCTTTAGGACTAGCGGGAGATTCTACGAGCAGTACTTC	CASSFRTSGRFYEQYF	TRBJ2-7	NA	TRBD2	TRBV7-9
TGTGCCAGCAGTGGGCAGGGAGTCTATAATTCACCCCTCCACTTT	CASSGQGVYNSPLHF	TRBJ1-6	NA	NA	TRBV2
TGTGCCAGCAGCTTTGAAGCGGGGGGGTACAATGAGCAGTTCTTC	CASSFEAGGYNEQFF	TRBJ2-1	NA	TRBD2	TRBV11-3
TGCGCCAGCAGCCAAACGACAGGGGCCCTCCCCAGCTCCTACAATGAGCAGTTCTTC	CASSQTTGALPSSYNEQFF	TRBJ2-1	NA	TRBD1	TRBV4-1
TGTGCCAGCAGTTTATCGGGGAACACCGGGGAGCTGTTTTTT	CASSLSGNTGELFF	TRBJ2-2	NA	NA	TRBV27
TGTGCCAGCAGCCAAGGGACAGGGGCGGCCTACGAGCAGTACTTC	CASSQGTGAAYEQYF	TRBJ2-7	once	TRBD1	TRBV14
TGTGCCAGCAGTTCATCGACGGGGTATCATGGCTACACCTTC	CASSSSTGYHGYTF	TRBJ1-2	NA	NA	TRBV13
TGCGCCAGCAGCCAGAGGACAGGGGGCTACGAGCAGTACTTC	CASSQRTGGYEQYF	TRBJ2-7	NA	TRBD1	TRBV4-1
TGCGCCAGCAGCCCGTTCGGGGGCGAAGGCACAGATACGCAGTATTTT	CASSPFGGEGTDTQYF	TRBJ2-3	many	NA	TRBV4-1
TGTGCCAGCAGTCCTCTCGGACTAGCGGGTCACTACGAGCAGTACTTC	CASSPLGLAGHYEQYF	TRBJ2-7	NA	TRBD2	TRBV27
TGTGCCAGCAGCCACGGCGGCGGACCTAGCTACGAGCAGTACTTC	CASSHGGGPSYEQYF	TRBJ2-7	NA	NA	TRBV11-2
TGTGCCAGCAGCGTGGAGGGAGGTGGCACTGAAGCTTTCTTT	CASSVEGGGTEAFF	TRBJ1-1	NA	NA	TRBV9
TGTGCCAGCAGCTTAGACACAGAAGAGACCCAGTACTTC	CASSLDTEETQYF	TRBJ2-5	NA	NA	TRBV11-2
TGCGCCAGCAGCCAAGAGAGGTCAGAGGCAGGTCTCACTGAAGCTTTCTTT	CASSQERSEAGLTEAFF	TRBJ1-1	NA	NA	TRBV4-3
TGCGCCAGAGGGGAACAGCCGAACACTGAAGCTTTCTTT	CARGEQPNTEAFF	TRBJ1-1	NA	NA	TRBV10-2
TGTGCCAGCAGTGAACCCCAGGGGCCTACAGATACGCAGTATTTT	CASSEPQGPTDTQYF	TRBJ2-3	NA	NA	TRBV2
TGTGCCAGCAGTCCATATAGCAATCAGCCCCAGCATTTT	CASSPYSNQPQHF	TRBJ1-5	NA	NA	TRBV27
TGCAGCGTAGTCCCACGGGGGTCGAACACTGAAGCTTTCTTT	CSVVPRGSNTEAFF	TRBJ1-1	many	NA	TRBV29-1
TGTGCTAGTGGTTTTTCGGGACTAGCGGGAGCTTTGGACACCGGGGAGCTGTTTTTT	CASGFSGLAGALDTGELFF	TRBJ2-2	many	TRBD2	TRBV12-5
TGCGCCAGCAGCCTGGGGACAGGGTCAACCTACGAGCAGTACTTC	CASSLGTGSTYEQYF	TRBJ2-7	NA	TRBD1	TRBV5-1
TGTGCCAGCAGCTTAAGGTGGGGGACTAGCACAGATACGCAGTATTTT	CASSLRWGTSTDTQYF	TRBJ2-3	NA	NA	TRBV7-8
TGTGCCATCAGTGGTGGATTGTCCTACGAGCAGTACTTC	CAISGGLSYEQYF	TRBJ2-7	NA	NA	TRBV10-3
TGTGCCAGCAGCTTCTCCTTTTCACTAGCGCCCAGCTCCTACGAGCAGTACTTC	CASSFSFSLAPSSYEQYF	TRBJ2-7	NA	TRBD2	TRBV13